This T cell receptor (beta chain) is drawn from a study of regulatory and conventional T cells in breast cancer (dated by TCRdb to the mid-2010s). Only a few counts were recorded for this clonotype. The antigen this receptor binds is unknown. Per-nucleotide qualities are absent, and no much larger clonotype sits a single base away. The CDR3 has 17 amino acids, counting the end cysteine and phenylalanine. Here the CDR3 DNA is all that survives: 51 bases in frame from base 1. The germline V gene (reference sequence) yields DFQATT for CDR1 and SNEGSKA for CDR2. V lost 6 bases and J lost 0 bases, and the count of bases not matched to a germline gene is 12. Receptors were amplified or captured by PCR. Data came from an Illumina MiSeq. TCRdb reprocessed the public reads (quality trimming at Q25 with fastp, clone calling with MiXCR) and kept in-frame beta chains. Each entry is one CDR3 protein sequence, shown with its most common DNA and genes. For this sample there are roughly 15,000 distinct CDR3 sequences; around a third appear just once. The ten largest clones represent roughly 1.7% of the sample.

The chain is made from TRBV20-1 and TRBJ2-1, with 9 junctional bases fitting TRBD2. Sequencing was carried out using conventional T cells from blood. This receptor was taken from a female donor in good health. The CDR3 here reads CSALSLAGMSSYNEQFF. Read as DNA, the sequence is TGCAGTGCGTTGAGTCTAGCGGGAATGAGCTCCTACAATGAGCAGTTCTTC.